One and the same sample provided the 32 T cell receptor beta chains below, sequenced in a study of early T cells in non-severe SARS-CoV-2 infection. TCRdb re-called the 5' RACE reads with MiXCR, one entry per CDR3 protein. Seen here are fewer than 100,000 distinct CDR3 sequences, 7.5% to 10% observed once, and the top ten hold about 4.8%. Sequenced input: whole blood. These TCRs come from an adult who was a healthcare worker with PCR-confirmed SARS-CoV-2 infection or an uninfected control (not recorded which).

This clonotype was observed many times. The V gene is TRBV20-1, the J gene TRBJ1-2, with 7 positions matching TRBD1. The germline gives CDR1 DFQATT, CDR2 SNEGSKA (reference sequence). CDR3 length: 14 residues. V lost 0 bases and J lost 4; bases outside the gene matches: 5. The CDR3 reads CSARDRSGGYGYTF. The CDR3 coding sequence is TGCAGTGCTAGAGATAGGTCAGGGGGCTATGGCTACACCTTC.

This clonotype showed up many times. This chain links TRBV2 with TRBJ2-3, with a possible D match to TRBD2 (5 bases). CDR3 length: 14 residues. CDR1 and CDR2 (germline): SNHLY, FYNNEI. With 5 bases removed from V and 2 bases from J, the gap between germline ends came to 11 bases. The DNA of the CDR3 is TGTGCCAGCAGTACCGGGATCCTCACAGATACGCAGTATTTT. Translated: CASSTGILTDTQYF. The entire variable domain, with the rest obtained from reference TRBV2 and TRBJ2-3, is as follows: EPEVTQTPSHQVTQMGQEVILRCVPISNHLYFYWYRQILGQKVEFLVSFYNNEISEKSEIFDDQFSVERPDGSNFTLKIRSTKLEDSAMYFCASSTGILTDTQYFGPGTRLTVL.

Concerning this clonotype itself: This sequence may be a read error, since a much larger clone differs from it by one base. J is TRBJ2-7 and V is TRBV28; D remains ambiguous. CDR3 size: 13 residues. V was cut by 5 bases and J by 7 bases, with 15 bases left in between. CDR1 is MDHEN, CDR2 SYDVKM, per germline. The CDR3 DNA reads TGTGCCAGCAGTAAAACTGGGCTGTTGGAGCAGTACTTC. Translation: CASSKTGLLEQYF.

This clonotype was observed at least ten times. The chain recombines TRBV10-3 with TRBJ2-3, with 7 bases lining up with TRBD2. The germline gives CDR1 ENHRY, CDR2 SYGVKD. The CDR3 spans 14 residues. The ends lost 7 bases at V and 2 bases at J; junction bases unmatched: 6. CDR3 in amino acids: CAITRGSNTDTQYF. CDR3 nucleotide sequence: TGTGCCATCACTCGCGGGAGTAACACAGATACGCAGTATTTT.

This clonotype came up many times. DNA for the CDR3: TGCGCCAGCAGTAGAGGGCTGGACGGAAACACCATATATTTT. It specifies CASSRGLDGNTIYF. V usage is TRBV10-2 and J usage is TRBJ1-3; D unresolved. The germline V gene encodes CDR1 WSHSY and CDR2 SAAADI. V lost 5 bases and J 4 bases, leaving 12 bases between the germline ends. CDR3 length equals 14 residues.

This clonotype was counted between two and nine times. The chain combines TRBV7-3 with TRBJ2-5; D may match TRBD1 or TRBD2 (5 bases each). The CDR3 runs to 15 residues. Germline V lookup: CDR1 SGHTA, CDR2 FQGTGA. V dropped 2 bases and J dropped 5 bases, with 15 bases sitting between them. CDR3 region: CASSLRPGTRETQYF. Written as DNA, the CDR3 is TGTGCCAGCAGCTTACGGCCAGGGACCCGGGAGACCCAGTACTTC.

This chain links TRBV6-1 with TRBJ2-1, with D possibly TRBD2 on 6 matching bases. This CDR3 spans 13 amino acids. Germline-derived CDR1 and CDR2 are MNHNS and SASEGT. Between the trimmed V and J ends, which lost 6 bases and 6 bases, there was a span of 12 bases. CDR3 in amino acids: CASRGPGANEQFF. The CDR3 DNA reads as TGTGCCAGCAGGGGGCCGGGAGCCAATGAGCAGTTCTTC.

This clonotype was recorded many times. The genes are TRBV10-3 and TRBJ2-5; no clear D. Germline V gives CDR1 ENHRY, CDR2 SYGVKD. V dropped 8 bases and J dropped 5 bases, with 9 bases sitting between them. This CDR3 is built from 11 residues. The DNA for the CDR3 is TGTGCCATCCAGTCACGGGAGACCCAGTACTTC. Residues: CAIQSRETQYF.

This clonotype was picked up a small number of times. The rearrangement uses TRBV28 and TRBJ2-6; TRBD1 aligns across 7 bases. This CDR3 is built from 17 residues. V trimming: 5 bases; J trimming: 0 bases; junction bases outside the gene matches: 7. Germline V CDR1 and CDR2: MDHEN, SYDVKM. CDR3 region: CASSNDRDSSGANVLTF. CDR3 DNA: TGTGCCAGCAGTAATGACCGGGACAGCTCTGGGGCCAACGTCCTGACTTTC.

This clonotype was observed a few times. The CDR3, as DNA: TGTGCCACCAGCCTAGGGACCATATCCTCCTACGAGCAGTACTTC. Translating gives CATSLGTISSYEQYF. The rearrangement uses TRBV12-3 or TRBV12-4 and TRBJ2-7; either TRBD1 or TRBD2 may fit D (5 bases each). This CDR3 contains 15 residues. V was clipped by 10 bases and J by 0 bases, with 19 bases between them.

This chain joins TRBV20-1 and TRBJ2-7; TRBD2 is a possible D gene (6 bases). This CDR3 has 15 amino acids. Looked up from germline, CDR1 is DFQATT and CDR2 is SNEGSKA (reference sequence). V was trimmed by 4 bases and J by 2 bases, leaving 18 bases between them. The CDR3, as DNA: TGCAGTGCTACTAGACCTGGCGGGGCGACCTACGAGCAGTACTTC. This encodes CSATRPGGATYEQYF.

The chain has TRBV10-3 and TRBJ2-7, with 7 bases matching TRBD1. The CDR3 runs to 17 residues. The trim removed 2 bases at V and 2 bases at J, leaving 12 bases unmatched. CDR1 ENHRY and CDR2 SYGVKD come from the germline V gene. CDR3: CAISEPKELTGTYEQYF. In DNA, the CDR3 is TGTGCCATCAGTGAGCCGAAGGAGTTGACAGGGACCTACGAGCAGTACTTC.

The rearrangement joins TRBV5-4 to TRBJ2-5; D is perhaps TRBD1 or TRBD2 (6 bases each). The CDR3 is made up of 16 amino acids. V was cut by 4 bases and J by 1 base, with 17 bases left in between. Germline assignment: CDR1 SGHNT and CDR2 YYREEE (reference sequence). The CDR3 protein is CASSGAGGAFQETQYF. CDR3 nucleotides: TGTGCCAGCAGCGGGGCCGGGGGCGCATTCCAAGAGACCCAGTACTTC.

This clonotype was detected many times. The chain links TRBV27 to TRBJ2-7; the match to TRBD1 covers 7 bases. CDR3 length equals 12 residues. V dropped 6 bases and J dropped 5; count of bases not matched to a gene: 4. Germline V gene data show CDR1 as MNHEY and CDR2 as SMNVEV (reference sequence). DNA of the CDR3: TGTGCCAGCAGGAAGACAGGGAACGAGCAGTACTTC. Translation gives CASRKTGNEQYF.

Many counts were recorded for this clonotype. The CDR3: CASSPGQQGRNEQFF. The CDR3, as DNA: TGCGCCAGCAGCCCTGGACAGCAAGGGCGCAATGAGCAGTTCTTC. This rearrangement joins TRBV5-1 to TRBJ2-1; weak D call: TRBD1 (6 bases). The CDR3 runs 15 residues. Germline assignment: CDR1 SGHRS and CDR2 YFSETQ. Trimming took off 4 bases at V and 6 bases at J, with 17 bases between the two ends.

This clonotype turned up a few times. The chain recombines TRBV5-4 with TRBJ2-7; D remains ambiguous. CDR1 and CDR2 (germline): SGHNT, YYREEE (reference sequence). The V gene lost 4 bases and the J gene lost 3 bases, with 17 bases spanning the gap. The CDR3 has 15 residues. The CDR3 region is CASSLMPLDFYEQYF. CDR3 bases: TGTGCCAGCAGCCTCATGCCCCTAGATTTCTACGAGCAGTACTTC.

The chain couples TRBV5-1 to TRBJ2-2; D remains ambiguous. V was shortened by 0 bases and J by 4 bases, with 7 bases between the two germline ends. This CDR3 has 14 amino acids. Germline CDR1 reads SGHRS; CDR2 reads YFSETQ. The CDR3 loop reads CASSLDGATGELFF. The CDR3 nucleotides are TGCGCCAGCAGCTTGGACGGCGCCACCGGGGAGCTGTTTTTT.

V usage is TRBV6-5 and J usage is TRBJ1-4; D is undetermined. Germline lookup yields CDR1 MNHEY and CDR2 SVGAGI. V was trimmed by 4 bases and J by 5 bases, leaving 8 bases between them. This CDR3 is built from 13 residues. CDR3 coding DNA: TGTGCCAGCAGTTTAGCCATGAATGAAAAACTGTTTTTT. It yields the protein CASSLAMNEKLFF.

This clonotype was observed many times. V usage is TRBV20-1 and J usage is TRBJ1-5; the match to TRBD1 covers 11 bases. This CDR3 is built from 14 residues. V lost 5 bases and J lost 5; bases outside the gene matches: 5. Looked up from germline, CDR1 is DFQATT and CDR2 is SNEGSKA (reference sequence). CDR3 sequence reads: CSAPRTGGDQPQHF. The CDR3, as DNA: TGCAGTGCTCCCCGGACAGGGGGCGATCAGCCCCAGCATTTT.

The sample holds many counts of this clonotype. The CDR3 bases are TGTGCCAGCAGATCGGACAGGGGGGGGTCCCAGTACTTC. Its translation: CASRSDRGGSQYF. The chain recombines TRBV6-1 with TRBJ2-5; TRBD1 matches at 10 bases. V shed 6 bases and J 9 bases; nucleotides not matched to a gene: 7. This CDR3 is built from 13 residues. Germline loops: CDR1 MNHNS, CDR2 SASEGT.

The V call is TRBV28, the J call TRBJ2-1, with D unresolved. CDR1 and CDR2 (germline): MDHEN, SYDVKM. This CDR3 comprises 13 residues. Between the trimmed V and J ends, which lost 7 bases and 1 base, there was a span of 8 bases. The CDR3 loop is CASNPASYNEQFF. The CDR3 DNA reads as TGTGCCAGCAACCCGGCTTCCTACAATGAGCAGTTCTTC.

This clonotype came up many times. The CDR3 spells CASSPSGRTVGELFF. The CDR3 DNA is TGTGCCAGCAGTCCTAGCGGGAGAACGGTCGGGGAGCTGTTTTTT. The chain links TRBV28 to TRBJ2-2; TRBD2 matches at 10 bases. The CDR3 totals 15 residues. Unmatched junction bases numbered 7, after V lost 5 bases and J lost 7 bases. Germline V gene lookup returns CDR1 MDHEN and CDR2 SYDVKM.

This clonotype appeared a few times. V and J are TRBV7-3 and TRBJ1-1, with a weak D call TRBD1 (5 bases). V lost 2 bases to trimming and J lost 0 bases, with 16 bases between them. Germline V lookup: CDR1 SGHTA, CDR2 FQGTGA. The CDR3 runs to 17 residues. The DNA of the CDR3 is TGTGCCAGCAGCTTAGAAGGCGACAGATACATGAACACTGAAGCTTTCTTT. Translated: CASSLEGDRYMNTEAFF.

This clonotype has a count of ten or more. The V and J genes are TRBV20-1 and TRBJ2-7, with D maybe TRBD2 (6 bases). Looked up from germline, CDR1 is DFQATT and CDR2 is SNEGSKA (reference sequence). The CDR3 runs to 14 residues. The V end was cut by 6 bases, the J end by 3 bases, with 18 bases between. The CDR3 bases are TGCAGTGCCCCCGAGCGGGCCACCCGCTACGAGCAGTACTTC. Translated: CSAPERATRYEQYF.

The CDR3, as DNA: TGTGCCTGCTGGGACAGGGTAGCCAAAACCTACACCGGGGAGCTGTTTTTT. It encodes CACWDRVAKTYTGELFF. The V and J genes are TRBV30 and TRBJ2-2; 9 nucleotides match TRBD1. V dropped 6 bases and J dropped 3; count of bases not matched to a gene: 14. The CDR3 sequence is 17 residues long. Germline CDR1 reads GTSNPN; CDR2 reads SVGIG (reference sequence).

This clonotype has ten or more counts. The gene calls are TRBV20-1 and TRBJ1-2; possibly TRBD1 for D (5 bases). Germline CDR1 DFQATT, CDR2 SNEGSKA (reference sequence). CDR3 size: 14 residues. V lost 0 bases and J 8 bases, leaving 16 bases between the germline ends. The CDR3 coding sequence is TGCAGTGCTAGAGACTCGGGGCAGGTCTTAGGCTACACCTTC. This translates into CSARDSGQVLGYTF.

This clonotype came up many times. V and J are TRBV7-8 and TRBJ2-7; TRBD2 matches at 7 bases. CDR1 is SGHVS and CDR2 is FQNEAQ in the germline V gene. The junction had 4 bases not matched to a gene; V was cut back by 1 base and J by 1 base. The CDR3 extends over 15 amino acids. CDR3 bases: TGTGCCAGCAGCTTAGAGGCCGGGGGGTCCTACGAGCAGTACTTC. This codes for CASSLEAGGSYEQYF.

The J gene is TRBJ2-1, the V gene TRBV18, with 15 positions matching TRBD2. With V trimmed by 4 bases and J by 4 bases, 8 bases remained unmatched. The CDR3 extends over 18 amino acids. Germline V CDR1 and CDR2: KGHSH, LQKENI. The CDR3 DNA reads as TGTGCCAGCTCACGACCGGGACTAGCGGGAGGAACATACAATGAGCAGTTCTTC. It codes for CASSRPGLAGGTYNEQFF.

This clonotype was seen many times. V usage is TRBV5-1 and J usage is TRBJ2-3, with D hard to call. The V gene lost 1 base and the J gene lost 5 bases, with 5 bases spanning the gap. Looked up from germline, CDR1 is SGHRS and CDR2 is YFSETQ. This CDR3 has 12 residues. CDR3 loop: CASSLWEDTQYF. In DNA, the CDR3 is TGCGCCAGCAGCTTGTGGGAAGATACGCAGTATTTT.

The table lists this clonotype with many counts. The V and J genes are TRBV16 and TRBJ1-2; D is unclear. The CDR3 runs to 14 residues. Trimming stripped 0 bases from V and 5 bases from J, with 10 bases between. CDR1 is KGHSY and CDR2 is FQNENV in the germline V gene. CDR3 sequence: CASSQSGSEYGYTF. As DNA, the CDR3 is TGTGCCAGCAGCCAATCCGGCAGCGAGTATGGCTACACCTTC.

This clonotype has at least ten counts. The CDR3 DNA reads TGTGCCAGCAGCCAATCGGGAGCTGGAAACACCATATATTTT. Protein product: CASSQSGAGNTIYF. The genes are TRBV16 and TRBJ1-3; no clear D. This CDR3 has 14 amino acids. Looked up from germline, CDR1 is KGHSY and CDR2 is FQNENV. The V gene lost 0 bases and the J gene lost 2 bases, with 5 bases spanning the gap.

This clonotype came up many times. The chain combines TRBV11-2 with TRBJ2-1, with 10 bases identical to TRBD2. The CDR3 sequence is 15 residues long. J gave up 3 bases and V 5 bases, and 4 bases lay outside the gene matches. Germline CDR1 and CDR2: SGHAT and FQNNGV. In nucleotides, the CDR3 is TGTGCCAGCAGCCAAGCGGGAGGGAACTACAATGAGCAGTTCTTC. Translating it yields CASSQAGGNYNEQFF.